These 4 T cell receptor beta chains were all obtained from the same sample, sequenced in a study of cytomegalovirus exposure and HLA in healthy donors. Primers for the PCR totalled 60 Vbeta and 13 Jbeta. Here immunoSEQ multiplex PCR was the method, and the copy in TCRdb shows in-frame clones only, minus some. The data show approximately 180,000 clones, with over 60% seen just once and less than 1.1% held by the top ten. The material sequenced was PBMCs. These receptors were taken from a woman in her 40s in good health and CMV-seronegative.

This clone was picked up one time. V and J are TRBV29-1 and TRBJ2-1; 7 bases line up with TRBD1. J gave up 1 base and V 5 bases, and 5 bases lay outside the gene matches. The CDR3 is 14 amino acids. Germline V CDR1 and CDR2: SQVTM, ANQGSEA. Here the CDR3 DNA reads TGCAGCGTTCCGGGACAGATATCCTACAATGAGCAGTTCTTC. Translation gives CSVPGQISYNEQFF.

J is TRBJ2-1 and V is TRBV6-6, with 8 positions matching TRBD2. The trim removed 6 bases at V and 7 bases at J, leaving 11 bases unmatched. From germline, CDR1 is MNHNY and CDR2 SVGAGI (reference sequence). This CDR3 has 15 residues. The CDR3 coding sequence is TGTGCCAGCAGCCCCAGCCCAGCGGGAGTGAATGAGCAGTTCTTC. Its translation: CASSPSPAGVNEQFF.

The chain combines TRBV19 with TRBJ1-5; 7 bases fit TRBD1. J lost 4 bases, V lost 6 bases, and 9 bases had no gene match. The CDR3 sequence is 15 residues long. Germline V CDR1 and CDR2: LNHDA, SQIVND (reference sequence). The CDR3 DNA follows: TGTGCCAGTAGCAAACAGGGGAGGACGAATCAGCCCCAGCATTTT. This codes for CASSKQGRTNQPQHF.

A few counts support this clone. J is TRBJ2-2 and V is TRBV19; D gene unclear. CDR1 and CDR2 (germline): LNHDA, SQIVND (reference sequence). The germline V and J ends were trimmed by 7 bases and 6 bases, with 21 bases remaining between them. The CDR3 extends over 16 amino acids. Here the CDR3 reads CASKKYGGAVPGELFF. CDR3 coding DNA: TGTGCCAGTAAAAAGTACGGTGGTGCTGTACCCGGGGAGCTGTTTTTT.